This TCR beta chain was identified in a study of long-term antiretroviral therapy in people with HIV. Points from the study as a whole: An increase in diversity followed ART, yet levels stayed below transplant donor controls. Repertoire dominance by clones expanded before ART was seen at all time points. Whereas controls had wider CDR3 length ranges, HIV repertoires had narrower ones.

This clone was detected only a few times. Its antigen is not known. Survey-level immunoSEQ v3.0 assays were run. Produced via immunoSEQ multiplex PCR; TCRdb's table is partial and in-frame only. Of around 25,000 clones in the sample, almost 85% are singletons; the top ten hold under 7%. The CDR3 consists of 14 residues. Trimming at V came to 5 bases and at J to 10 bases, leaving 8 bases not matched to a gene. Germline V CDR1 and CDR2: SGHTS, YDEGEE. The content of samples before DNA extraction was roughly 0.9-11 million cryopreserved PBMC. The TCR sequence derives from a woman aged 25 to 45 with HIV. This chain links TRBV5-8 with TRBJ1-6, with 8 bases fitting TRBD1. Sequenced material: unsorted PBMCs, taken 1.1 years before starting antiretroviral therapy. The CDR3: CASSRQGFVSPLHF. The CDR3 DNA follows: TGTGCCAGCAGTCGACAGGGGTTCGTCTCACCCCTCCACTTT.